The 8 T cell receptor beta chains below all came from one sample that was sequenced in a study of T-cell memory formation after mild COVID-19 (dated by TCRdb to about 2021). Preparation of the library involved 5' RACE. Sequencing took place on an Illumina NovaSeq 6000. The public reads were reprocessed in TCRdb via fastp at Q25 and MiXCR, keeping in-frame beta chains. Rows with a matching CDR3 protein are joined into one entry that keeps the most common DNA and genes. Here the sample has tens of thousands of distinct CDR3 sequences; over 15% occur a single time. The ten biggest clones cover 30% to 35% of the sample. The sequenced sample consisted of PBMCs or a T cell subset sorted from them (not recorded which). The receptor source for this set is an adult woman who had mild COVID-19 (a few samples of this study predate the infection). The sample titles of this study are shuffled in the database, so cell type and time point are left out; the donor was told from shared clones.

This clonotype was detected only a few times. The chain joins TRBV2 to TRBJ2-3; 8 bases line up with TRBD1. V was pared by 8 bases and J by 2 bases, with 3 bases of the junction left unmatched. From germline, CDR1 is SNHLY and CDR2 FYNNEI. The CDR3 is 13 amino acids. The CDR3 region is CASRDRITDTQYF. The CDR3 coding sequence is TGTGCCAGCCGGGACAGGATCACAGATACGCAGTATTTT.

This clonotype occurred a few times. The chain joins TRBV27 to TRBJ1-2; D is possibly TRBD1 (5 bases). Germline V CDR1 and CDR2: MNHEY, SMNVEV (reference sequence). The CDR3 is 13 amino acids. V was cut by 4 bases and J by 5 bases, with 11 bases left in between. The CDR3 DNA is TGTGCCAGCAGTTCCTTTACAGGATATGGCTACACCTTC. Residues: CASSSFTGYGYTF.

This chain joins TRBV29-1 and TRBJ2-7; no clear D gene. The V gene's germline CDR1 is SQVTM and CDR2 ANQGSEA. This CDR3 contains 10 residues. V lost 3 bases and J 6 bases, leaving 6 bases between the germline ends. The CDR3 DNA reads TGCAGCGTTGAGTACGGCGAGCAGTACTTC. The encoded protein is CSVEYGEQYF.

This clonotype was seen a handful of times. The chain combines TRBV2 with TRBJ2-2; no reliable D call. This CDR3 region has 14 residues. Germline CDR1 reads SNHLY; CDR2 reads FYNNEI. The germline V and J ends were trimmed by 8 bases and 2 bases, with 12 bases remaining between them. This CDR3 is CASVPSDNTGELFF. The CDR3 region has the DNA TGTGCCAGCGTACCAAGCGATAACACCGGGGAGCTGTTTTTT.

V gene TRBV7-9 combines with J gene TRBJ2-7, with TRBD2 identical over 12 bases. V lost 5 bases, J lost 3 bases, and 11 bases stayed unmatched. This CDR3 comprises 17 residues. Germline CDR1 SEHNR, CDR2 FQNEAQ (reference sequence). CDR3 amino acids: CASSQSPGLAGNYEQYF. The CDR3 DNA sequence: TGTGCCAGCAGCCAGAGCCCTGGACTAGCGGGAAACTACGAGCAGTACTTC.

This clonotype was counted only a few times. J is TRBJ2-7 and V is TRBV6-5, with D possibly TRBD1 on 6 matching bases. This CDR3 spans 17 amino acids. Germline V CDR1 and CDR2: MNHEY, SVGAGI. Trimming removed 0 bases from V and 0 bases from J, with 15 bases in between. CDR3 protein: CASSYSRQQGNSYEQYF. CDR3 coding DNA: TGTGCCAGCAGTTACTCGAGGCAGCAGGGGAACTCCTACGAGCAGTACTTC.

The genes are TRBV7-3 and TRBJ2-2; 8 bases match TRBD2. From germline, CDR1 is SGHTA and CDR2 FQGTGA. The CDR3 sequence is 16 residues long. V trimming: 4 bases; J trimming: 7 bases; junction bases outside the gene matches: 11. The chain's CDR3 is CASSSSGLAKSGELFF. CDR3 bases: TGTGCCAGCAGCTCTAGCGGACTAGCCAAGAGCGGGGAGCTGTTTTTT.

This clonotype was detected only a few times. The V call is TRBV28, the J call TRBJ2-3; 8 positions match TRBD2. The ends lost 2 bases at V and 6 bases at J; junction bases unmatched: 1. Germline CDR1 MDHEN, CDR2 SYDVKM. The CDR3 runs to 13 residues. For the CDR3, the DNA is TGTGCCAGCAGTTTAACGGGAGGGGATACGCAGTATTTT. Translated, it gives CASSLTGGDTQYF. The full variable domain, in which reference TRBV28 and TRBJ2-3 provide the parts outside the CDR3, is DVKVTQSSRYLVKRTGEKVFLECVQDMDHENMFWYRQDPGLGLRLIYFSYDVKMKEKGDIPEGYSVSREKKERFSLILESASTNQTSMYLCASSLTGGDTQYFGPGTRLTVL.